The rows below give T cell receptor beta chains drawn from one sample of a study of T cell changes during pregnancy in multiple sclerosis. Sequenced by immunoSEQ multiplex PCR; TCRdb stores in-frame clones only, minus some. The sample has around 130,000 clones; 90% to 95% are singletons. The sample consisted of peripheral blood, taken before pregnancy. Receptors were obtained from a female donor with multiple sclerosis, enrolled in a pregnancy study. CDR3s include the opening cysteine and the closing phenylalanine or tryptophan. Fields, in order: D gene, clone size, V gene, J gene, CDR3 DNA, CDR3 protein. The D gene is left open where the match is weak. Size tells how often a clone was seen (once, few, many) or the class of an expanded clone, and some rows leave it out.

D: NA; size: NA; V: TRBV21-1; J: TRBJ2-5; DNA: TGTGCCAGCCGAAGGACAGGGGGCGCGGCAGAGACCCAGTACTTC; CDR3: CASRRTGGAAETQYF
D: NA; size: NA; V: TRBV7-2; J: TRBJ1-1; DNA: TGTGCCAGCAGCTTCCAGATGAACACTGAAGCTTTCTTT; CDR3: CASSFQMNTEAFF
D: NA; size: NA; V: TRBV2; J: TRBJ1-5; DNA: TGTGCCAGCAGTGCTGTCCGCTACGGAGGCAATCAGCCCCAGCATTTT; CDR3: CASSAVRYGGNQPQHF
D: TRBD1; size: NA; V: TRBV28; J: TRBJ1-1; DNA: TGTGCCAGCAGTTTATTATCAGGGACAGGGATGACTGAAGCTTTCTTT; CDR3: CASSLLSGTGMTEAFF
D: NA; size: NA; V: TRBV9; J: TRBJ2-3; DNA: TGTGCCAGCAGCCTCAAGGGGGTCGTTGGGGCTAGCACAGATACGCAGTATTTT; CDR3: CASSLKGVVGASTDTQYF
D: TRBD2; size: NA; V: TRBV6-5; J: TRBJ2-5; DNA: TGTGCCAGCACTGGACTAGCGGGGGGGCCTATGGCCCAGTACTTC; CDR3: CASTGLAGGPMAQYF
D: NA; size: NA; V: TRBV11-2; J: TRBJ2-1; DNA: TGTGCCAGCAGCTTAGGATCGGTTCCCGACAATGAGCAGTTCTTC; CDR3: CASSLGSVPDNEQFF
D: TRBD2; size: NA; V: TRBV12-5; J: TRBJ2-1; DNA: TGTGCTAGTGGTTCCGGGACTAGCGGGAGTTGGGATGAGCAGTTCTTC; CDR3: CASGSGTSGSWDEQFF
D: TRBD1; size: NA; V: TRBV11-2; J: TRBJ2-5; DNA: TGTGCCAGCAGCTACCGAGGACAGGGGGCGTTTCGGGAGACCCAGTACTTC; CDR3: CASSYRGQGAFRETQYF
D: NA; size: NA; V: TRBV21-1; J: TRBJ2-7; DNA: TGTGCCAGCAGCAAACCCTGGGACAGGGGAGGTGGGAGGTACGAGCAGTACTTC; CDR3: CASSKPWDRGGGRYEQYF
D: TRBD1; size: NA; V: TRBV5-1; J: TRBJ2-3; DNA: TGCGCCAGCAGCTTGACAGGGGCCACAGATACGCAGTATTTT; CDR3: CASSLTGATDTQYF
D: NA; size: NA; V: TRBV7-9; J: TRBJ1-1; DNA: TGTGCCAGCAGCCCACCGGGCCCCCTTGGAGGGGCTTTCTTT; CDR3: CASSPPGPLGGAFF
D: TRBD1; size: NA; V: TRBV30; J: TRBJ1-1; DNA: TGTGCCTTCGACAGGGGGAACACTGAAGCTTTCTTT; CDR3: CAFDRGNTEAFF
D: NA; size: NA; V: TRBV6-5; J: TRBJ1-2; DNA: TGTGCCAGCAGACACCTCTATGGCTACACCTTC; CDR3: CASRHLYGYTF
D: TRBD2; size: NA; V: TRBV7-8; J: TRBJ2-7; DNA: TGTGCCAGCAGCCTGGGACTAGCGGGGGAGAAAATCTACGAGCAGTACTTC; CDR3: CASSLGLAGEKIYEQYF
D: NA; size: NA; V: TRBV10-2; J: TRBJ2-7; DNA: TGCGCCAGCAGTGAGTCGATTCTGCTCCTTAGCTCCTACGAGCAGTACTTC; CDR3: CASSESILLLSSYEQYF
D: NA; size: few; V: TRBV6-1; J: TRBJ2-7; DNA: TGTGCCAGCAGTGAAGCAGGAGGGGGCCACAACGAGCAGTACTTC; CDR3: CASSEAGGGHNEQYF
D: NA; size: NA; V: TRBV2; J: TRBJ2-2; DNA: TGTGCCAGCAGTGCCTTGGGGGCCCTGAACACCGGGGAGCTGTTTTTT; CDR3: CASSALGALNTGELFF
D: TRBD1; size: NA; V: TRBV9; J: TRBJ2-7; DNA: TGTGCCAGCAGCGCCCGGGACAGGGATTCGGTCGAGCAGTACTTC; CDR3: CASSARDRDSVEQYF
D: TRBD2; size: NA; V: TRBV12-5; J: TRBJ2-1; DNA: TGTGCTAGTGGGGAGACTAGCGGGAGCCTCAATGAGCAGTTCTTC; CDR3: CASGETSGSLNEQFF
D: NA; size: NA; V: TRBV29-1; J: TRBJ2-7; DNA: TGCAGCGTTGAAGCCCACTACGAGCAGTACTTC; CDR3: CSVEAHYEQYF
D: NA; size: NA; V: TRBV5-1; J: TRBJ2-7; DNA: TGCGCCAGCAGCCCCCTAGGCCATGCAAGATCCCAGAACGAGCAGTACTTC; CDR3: CASSPLGHARSQNEQYF
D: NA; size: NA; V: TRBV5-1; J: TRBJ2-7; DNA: TGCGCCAGCAGCCCAAGGACTAACTCCTACGAGCAGTACTTC; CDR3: CASSPRTNSYEQYF
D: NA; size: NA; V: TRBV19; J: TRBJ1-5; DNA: TGTGCCAGTAACCTCCGCGGTAATCAGCCCCAGCATTTT; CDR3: CASNLRGNQPQHF
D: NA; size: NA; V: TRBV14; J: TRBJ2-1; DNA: TGTGCCAGCAGCCAAGATCTGGCGGCCACGGGGAATGAGCAGTTCTTC; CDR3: CASSQDLAATGNEQFF
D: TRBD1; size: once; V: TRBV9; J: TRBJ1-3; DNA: TGTGCCAGCAGCGACCACAGGGGGGGCTCTGGAAACACCATATATTTT; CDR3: CASSDHRGGSGNTIYF
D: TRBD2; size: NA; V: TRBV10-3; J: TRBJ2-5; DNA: TGTGCTATCAGTGCTAGCGGGGGAGAAGAGACCCAGTACTTC; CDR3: CAISASGGEETQYF
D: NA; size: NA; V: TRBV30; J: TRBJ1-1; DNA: TGTGCCTGGGGACTCTCGGCCTTCACTGAAGCTTTCTTT; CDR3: CAWGLSAFTEAFF
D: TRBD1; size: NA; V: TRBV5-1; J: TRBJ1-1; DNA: TGCGCCAGCAGCAGGGACAGTCCTGGCACTGAAGCTTTCTTT; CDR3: CASSRDSPGTEAFF
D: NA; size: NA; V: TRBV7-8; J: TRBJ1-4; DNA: TGTGCCAGCAGCCTCGGAGTAAATGAAAAACTGTTTTTT; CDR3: CASSLGVNEKLFF
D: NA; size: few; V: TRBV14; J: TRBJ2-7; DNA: TGTGCCAGCAGCCAAGAATGGTTGGCCGAGCAGTACTTC; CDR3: CASSQEWLAEQYF
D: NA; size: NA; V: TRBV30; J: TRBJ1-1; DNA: TGTGCCTGGAGGGACAGAGGTAACACTGAAGCTTTCTTT; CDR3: CAWRDRGNTEAFF
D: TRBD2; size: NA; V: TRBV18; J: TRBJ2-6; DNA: TGTGCCAGCTCACCGCGGGGGGAACTAGCGGGAGCCACTGGGGCCAACGTCCTGACTTTC; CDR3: CASSPRGELAGATGANVLTF
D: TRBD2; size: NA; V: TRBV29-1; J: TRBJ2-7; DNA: TGCAGCGTATCGGGACTAGCGGTCTCCGAAACCTCCTACGAGCAGTACTTC; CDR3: CSVSGLAVSETSYEQYF
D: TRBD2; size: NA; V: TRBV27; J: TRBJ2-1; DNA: TGTGCCAGCAGTCGGACTAGCGGGATCTCCTACAATGAGCAGTTCTTC; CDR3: CASSRTSGISYNEQFF
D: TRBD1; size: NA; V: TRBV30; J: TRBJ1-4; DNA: TGTGCCAGGGCGACAGGGGGCCCTAATGAAAAACTGTTTTTT; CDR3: CARATGGPNEKLFF
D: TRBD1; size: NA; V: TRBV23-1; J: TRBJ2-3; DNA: TGCGCCAGCAGTCTGGGGGGAGGCGGGACAGGGTTTACAGATACGCAGTATTTT; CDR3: CASSLGGGGTGFTDTQYF
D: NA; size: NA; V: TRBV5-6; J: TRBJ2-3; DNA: TGTGCCAGCAGCTTGTTAGATAGCACAGATACGCAGTATTTT; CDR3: CASSLLDSTDTQYF
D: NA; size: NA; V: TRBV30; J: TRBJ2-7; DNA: TGTGCCTGGAGAGCAGGGAATGCCTACGAGCAGTACTTC; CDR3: CAWRAGNAYEQYF
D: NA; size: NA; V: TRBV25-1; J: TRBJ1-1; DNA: TGTGCCGCACAAGGGGGTTTCATGAACACTGAAGCTTTCTTT; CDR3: CAAQGGFMNTEAFF
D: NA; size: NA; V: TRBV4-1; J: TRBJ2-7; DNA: TGCGCCAGCTCCCCGGGGATCTACAACGAGCAGTACTTC; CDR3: CASSPGIYNEQYF
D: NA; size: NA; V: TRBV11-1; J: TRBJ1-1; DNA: TGTGCCAGCAGCTTTGGAGAGAACACTGAAGCTTTCTTT; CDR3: CASSFGENTEAFF
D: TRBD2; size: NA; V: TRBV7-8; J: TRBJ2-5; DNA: TGTGCCAGCAGCTTCAGCGGGGGTCTGGTGGAGACCCAGTACTTC; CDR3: CASSFSGGLVETQYF
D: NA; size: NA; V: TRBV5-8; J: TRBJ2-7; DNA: TGTGCCAGCATTACCCGGGACATAATTCCAGGGTACTTC; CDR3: CASITRDIIPGYF
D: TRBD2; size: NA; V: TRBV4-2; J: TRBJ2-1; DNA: TGTGCCAGCAGCCAACAAACTAGCGGGGTGGGTAATGAGCAGTTCTTC; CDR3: CASSQQTSGVGNEQFF
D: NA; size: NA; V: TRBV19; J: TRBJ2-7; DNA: TGTGCCAGTAGTATCCTCGGACACACCGTAGGGACACCCTACGAGCAGTACTTC; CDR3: CASSILGHTVGTPYEQYF
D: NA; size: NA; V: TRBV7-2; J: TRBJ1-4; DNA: TGTGCCAGCAGCTTATACAGCCCTAATGAAAAACTGTTTTTT; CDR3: CASSLYSPNEKLFF
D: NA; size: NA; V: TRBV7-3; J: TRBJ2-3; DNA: TGTGCCAGCAGCTTAGGCCCTAGCCACACAGATACGCAGTATTTT; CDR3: CASSLGPSHTDTQYF
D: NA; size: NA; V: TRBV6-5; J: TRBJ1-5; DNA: TGTGCCAGCAGCCCCATCCGACAGGAAAATCAGCCCCAGCATTTT; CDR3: CASSPIRQENQPQHF
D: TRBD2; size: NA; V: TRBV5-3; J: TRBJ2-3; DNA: TGTGCCAGAAGCCTGCTAGCGGGAGGGGTAGATACGCAGTATTTT; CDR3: CARSLLAGGVDTQYF
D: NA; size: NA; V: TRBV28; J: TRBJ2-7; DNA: TGTGCCACCCAAGCAGGGCTCCCCCTCAACGAGCAGTACTTC; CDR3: CATQAGLPLNEQYF
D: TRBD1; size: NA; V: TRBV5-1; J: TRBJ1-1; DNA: TGCGCCAGCAGCTTCGGACAGGGGTACACTGAAGCTTTCTTT; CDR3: CASSFGQGYTEAFF
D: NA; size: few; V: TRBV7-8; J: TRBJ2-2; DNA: TGTGCCAGCAGCGAGAGAAACACCGGGGAGCTGTTTTTT; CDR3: CASSERNTGELFF
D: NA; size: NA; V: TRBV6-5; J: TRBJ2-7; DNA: TGTGCCAGCAGCCCCTTGGCGGGGAAAGGAGGCGAGCAGTACTTC; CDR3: CASSPLAGKGGEQYF